This TCR beta chain is from a study of cytotoxic CD8 clonotypes in ibrutinib-treated CLL. The germline CDR1 and CDR2 sequences are MNHEY and SMNVEV (reference sequence). The CDR3 spans 14 residues. The V end lost 4 bases, the J end lost 2 bases, and 12 bases lay between the germline ends. As to this clone: The antigen is not known.

Overall study results and limits: Ibrutinib response saw clonality rise, and progression saw it return toward baseline.

TCRdb's table, derived via immunoSEQ multiplex PCR, lists solely in-frame clones and lacks some. The sample has about 130,000 clones; roughly 80% are singletons. This clonotype originated in a human donor with chronic lymphocytic leukemia. Here the sequenced sample was PBMCs, taken after 24 months of ibrutinib treatment. The genes are TRBV27 and TRBJ2-7; D gene unclear. CDR3 protein: CASSSRTGPYEQYF. DNA for the CDR3: TGTGCCAGCAGTTCCCGGACGGGTCCCTACGAGCAGTACTTC.